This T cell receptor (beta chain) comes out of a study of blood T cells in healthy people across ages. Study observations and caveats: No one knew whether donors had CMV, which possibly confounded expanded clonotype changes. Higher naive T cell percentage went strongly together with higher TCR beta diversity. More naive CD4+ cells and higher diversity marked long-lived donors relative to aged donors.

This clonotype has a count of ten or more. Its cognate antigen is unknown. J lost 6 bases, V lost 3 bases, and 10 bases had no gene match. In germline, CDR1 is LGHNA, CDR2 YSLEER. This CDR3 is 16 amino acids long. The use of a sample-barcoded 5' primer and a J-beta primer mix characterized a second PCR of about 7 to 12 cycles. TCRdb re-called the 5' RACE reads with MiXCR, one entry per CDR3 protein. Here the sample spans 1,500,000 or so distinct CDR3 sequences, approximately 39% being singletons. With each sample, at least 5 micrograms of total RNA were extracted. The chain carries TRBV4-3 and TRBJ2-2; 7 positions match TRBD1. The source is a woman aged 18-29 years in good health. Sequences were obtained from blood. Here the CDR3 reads CASSHVGTDRAGELFF. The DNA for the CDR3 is TGCGCCAGCAGCCACGTTGGGACAGACCGGGCCGGGGAGCTGTTTTTT.